This TCR beta chain was recorded in a study of CD8 T cells in ankylosing spondylitis. The germline gives CDR1 SQVTM, CDR2 ANQGSEA. CDR3 length: 14 amino acids. The V gene end was trimmed by 4 bases and the J gene end by 7 bases; junction bases not matched to a gene: 8. TCRdb re-called the 5' RACE reads through MiXCR, storing one row per CDR3 protein. The table has about 270,000 distinct CDR3 sequences, under 35% seen once; the top ten hold about 4.2%. The material sequenced was blood, either unsorted or a sorted T cell fraction (not recorded which). The TCR was taken from a male donor with ankylosing spondylitis or in good health (not recorded which). The chain has TRBV29-1 and TRBJ2-3, with TRBD1 identical over 10 bases. The CDR3 is CSVAPGQGTYTQYF. The CDR3 bases are TGCAGCGTTGCACCGGGACAGGGGACGTATACGCAGTATTTT.